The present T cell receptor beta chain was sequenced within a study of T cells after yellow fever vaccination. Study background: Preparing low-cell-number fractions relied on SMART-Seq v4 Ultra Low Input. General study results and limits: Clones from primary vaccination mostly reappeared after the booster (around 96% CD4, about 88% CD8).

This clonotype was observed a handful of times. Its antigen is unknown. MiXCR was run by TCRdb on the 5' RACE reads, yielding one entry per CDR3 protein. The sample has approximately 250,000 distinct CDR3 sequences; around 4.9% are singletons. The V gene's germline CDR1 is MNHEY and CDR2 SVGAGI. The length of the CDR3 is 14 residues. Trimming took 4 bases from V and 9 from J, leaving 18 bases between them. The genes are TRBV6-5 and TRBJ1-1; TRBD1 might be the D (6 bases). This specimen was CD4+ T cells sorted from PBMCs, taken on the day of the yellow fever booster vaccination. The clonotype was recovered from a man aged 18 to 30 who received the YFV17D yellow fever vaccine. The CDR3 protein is CASSSNPGGHQAFF. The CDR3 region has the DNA TGTGCCAGCAGTTCGAACCCGGGGGGGCATCAAGCTTTCTTT.